The clone carrying this TCR beta chain was counted only a few times. The record originates from a study of blood T cells in healthy people across ages. V lost 0 bases and J lost 5, with 11 bases in between. The length of the CDR3 is 13 residues. Germline V gene lookup returns CDR1 DFQATT and CDR2 SNEGSKA (reference sequence). Sample-barcoded 5' priming and a J-beta primer mix drove a second PCR of about 7 to 11 cycles. All cDNA molecules were each tagged by a template-switch adaptor with 12 random nucleotides. TCRdb reprocessed the 5' RACE reads with MiXCR, giving one entry per CDR3 protein. The sample has approximately 850,000 distinct CDR3 sequences; around two fifths are singletons.

The sequence derives from a man aged 60-69 years in good health. Sequencing input: blood. The chain combines TRBV20-1 with TRBJ2-7; TRBD1 is a possible D gene (5 bases). For the CDR3, the DNA is TGCAGTGCTAGAGAGGGGCTAGAGGACGAGCAGTACTTC. Its protein is CSAREGLEDEQYF.